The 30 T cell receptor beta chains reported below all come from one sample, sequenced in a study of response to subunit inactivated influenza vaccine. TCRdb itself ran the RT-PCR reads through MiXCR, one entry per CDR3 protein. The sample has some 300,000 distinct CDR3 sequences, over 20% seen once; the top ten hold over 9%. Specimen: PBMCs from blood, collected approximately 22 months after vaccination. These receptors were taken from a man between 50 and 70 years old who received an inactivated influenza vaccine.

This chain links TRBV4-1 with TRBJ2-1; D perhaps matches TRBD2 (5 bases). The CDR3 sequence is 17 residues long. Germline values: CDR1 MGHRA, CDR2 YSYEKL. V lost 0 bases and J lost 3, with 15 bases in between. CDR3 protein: CASSQEGRASLYNEQFF. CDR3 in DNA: TGCGCCAGCAGCCAAGAAGGGCGGGCTAGTCTCTACAATGAGCAGTTCTTC.

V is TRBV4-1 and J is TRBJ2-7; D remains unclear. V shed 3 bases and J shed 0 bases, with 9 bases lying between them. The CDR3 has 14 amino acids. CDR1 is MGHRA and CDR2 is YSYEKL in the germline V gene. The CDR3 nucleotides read TGCGCCAGCAGCCACCTTGTCAGCTCCTACGAGCAGTACTTC. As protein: CASSHLVSSYEQYF.

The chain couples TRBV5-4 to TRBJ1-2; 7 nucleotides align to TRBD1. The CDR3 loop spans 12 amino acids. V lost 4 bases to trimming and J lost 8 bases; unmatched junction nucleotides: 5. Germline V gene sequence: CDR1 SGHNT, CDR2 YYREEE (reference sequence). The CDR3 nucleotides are TGTGCCAGCAGCCACAGGACAGGCGGCTACACCTTC. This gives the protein CASSHRTGGYTF.

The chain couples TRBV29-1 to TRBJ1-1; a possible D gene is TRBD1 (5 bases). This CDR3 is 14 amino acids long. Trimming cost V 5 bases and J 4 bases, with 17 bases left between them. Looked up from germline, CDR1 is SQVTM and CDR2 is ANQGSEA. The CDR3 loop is CSVRSAGSGTEAFF. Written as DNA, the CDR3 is TGCAGCGTTCGGTCGGCAGGGTCAGGCACTGAAGCTTTCTTT.

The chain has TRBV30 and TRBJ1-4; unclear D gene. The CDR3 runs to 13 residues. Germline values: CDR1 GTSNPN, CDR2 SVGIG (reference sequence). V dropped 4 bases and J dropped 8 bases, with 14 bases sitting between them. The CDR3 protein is CAWKRIDAEKLFF. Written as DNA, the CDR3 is TGTGCCTGGAAGAGGATCGACGCCGAAAAACTGTTTTTT.

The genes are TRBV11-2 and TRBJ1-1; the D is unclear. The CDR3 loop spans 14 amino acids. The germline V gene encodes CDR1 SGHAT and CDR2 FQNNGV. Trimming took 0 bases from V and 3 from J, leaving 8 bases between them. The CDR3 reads CASSLDPGYTEAFF. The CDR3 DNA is TGTGCCAGCAGCTTAGATCCGGGGTACACTGAAGCTTTCTTT.

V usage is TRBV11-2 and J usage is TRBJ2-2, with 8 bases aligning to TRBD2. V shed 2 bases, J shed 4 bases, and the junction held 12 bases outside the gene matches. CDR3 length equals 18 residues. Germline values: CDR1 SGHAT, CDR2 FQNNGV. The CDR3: CASSLRLGRGFGTGELFF. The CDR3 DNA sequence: TGTGCCAGCAGCTTAAGGCTCGGGAGGGGCTTTGGCACCGGGGAGCTGTTTTTT.

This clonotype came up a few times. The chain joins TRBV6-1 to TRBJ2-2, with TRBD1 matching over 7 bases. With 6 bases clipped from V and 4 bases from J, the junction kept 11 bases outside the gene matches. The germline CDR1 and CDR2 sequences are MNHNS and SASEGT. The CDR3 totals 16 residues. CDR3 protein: CASSASGTALTGELFF. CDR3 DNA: TGTGCCAGCAGCGCGTCCGGGACAGCCCTCACCGGGGAGCTGTTTTTT.

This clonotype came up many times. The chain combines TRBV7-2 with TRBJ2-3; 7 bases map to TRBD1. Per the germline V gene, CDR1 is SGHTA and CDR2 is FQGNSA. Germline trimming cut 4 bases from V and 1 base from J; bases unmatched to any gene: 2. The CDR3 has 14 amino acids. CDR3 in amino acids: CASSYGQGTDTQYF. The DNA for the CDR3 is TGTGCCAGCAGCTACGGACAGGGCACAGATACGCAGTATTTT.

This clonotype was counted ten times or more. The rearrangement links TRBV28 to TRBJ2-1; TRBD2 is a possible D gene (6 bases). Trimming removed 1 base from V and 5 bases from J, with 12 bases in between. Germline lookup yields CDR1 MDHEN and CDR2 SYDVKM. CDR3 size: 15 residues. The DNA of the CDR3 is TGTGCCAGCAGTTTATTGGGCGGAGGGGACAATGAGCAGTTCTTC. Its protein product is CASSLLGGGDNEQFF.

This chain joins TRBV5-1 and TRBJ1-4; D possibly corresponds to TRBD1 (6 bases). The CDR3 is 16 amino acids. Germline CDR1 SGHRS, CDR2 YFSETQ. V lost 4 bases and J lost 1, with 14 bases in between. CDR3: CASSLQGMETNEKLFF. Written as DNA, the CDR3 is TGCGCCAGCAGCCTACAGGGAATGGAAACTAATGAAAAACTGTTTTTT.

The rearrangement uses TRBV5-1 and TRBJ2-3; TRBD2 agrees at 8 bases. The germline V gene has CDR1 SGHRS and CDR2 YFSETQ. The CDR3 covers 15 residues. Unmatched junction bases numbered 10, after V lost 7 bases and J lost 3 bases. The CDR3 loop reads CASFESSGLTDTQYF. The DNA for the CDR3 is TGCGCCAGCTTCGAATCTAGCGGGTTGACAGATACGCAGTATTTT.

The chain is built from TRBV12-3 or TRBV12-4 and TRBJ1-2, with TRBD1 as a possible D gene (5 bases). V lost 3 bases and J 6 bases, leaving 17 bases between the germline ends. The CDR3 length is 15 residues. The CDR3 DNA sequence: TGTGCCAGCAGTTTTTTTTCCAGCAAAGGGGATGGCTACACCTTC. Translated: CASSFFSSKGDGYTF.

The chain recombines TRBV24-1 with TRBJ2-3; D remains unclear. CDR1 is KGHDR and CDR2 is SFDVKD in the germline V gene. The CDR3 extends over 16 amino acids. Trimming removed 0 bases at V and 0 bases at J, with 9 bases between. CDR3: CATSDLGGTSTDTQYF. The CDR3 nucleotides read TGTGCCACCAGTGATTTGGGCGGAACCAGCACAGATACGCAGTATTTT.

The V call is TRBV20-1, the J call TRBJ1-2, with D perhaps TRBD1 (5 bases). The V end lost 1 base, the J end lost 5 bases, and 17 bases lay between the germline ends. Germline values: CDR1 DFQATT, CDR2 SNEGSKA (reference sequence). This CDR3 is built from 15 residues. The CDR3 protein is CSARAPIDRGYGYTF. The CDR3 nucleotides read TGCAGTGCTAGAGCGCCCATCGACAGAGGGTATGGCTACACCTTC.

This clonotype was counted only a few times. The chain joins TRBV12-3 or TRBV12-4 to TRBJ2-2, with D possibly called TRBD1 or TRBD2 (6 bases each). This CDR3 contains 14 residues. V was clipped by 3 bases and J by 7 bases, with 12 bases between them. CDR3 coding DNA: TGTGCCAGCAGTTTTAAGGGGGGACACGGGGAGCTGTTTTTT. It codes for CASSFKGGHGELFF.

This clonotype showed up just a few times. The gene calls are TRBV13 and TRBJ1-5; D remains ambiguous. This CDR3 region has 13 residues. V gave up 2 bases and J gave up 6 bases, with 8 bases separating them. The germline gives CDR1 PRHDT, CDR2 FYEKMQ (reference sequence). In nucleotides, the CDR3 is TGTGCCAGCAGCTTACGGCTGGGTCAGCCCCAGCATTTT. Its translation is CASSLRLGQPQHF.

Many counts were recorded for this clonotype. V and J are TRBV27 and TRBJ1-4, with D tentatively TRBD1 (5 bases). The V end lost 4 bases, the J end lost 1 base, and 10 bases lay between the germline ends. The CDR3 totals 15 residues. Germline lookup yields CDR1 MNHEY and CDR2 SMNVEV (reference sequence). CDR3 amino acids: CASSSWGRTNEKLFF. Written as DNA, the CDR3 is TGTGCCAGCAGTTCCTGGGGGAGAACTAATGAAAAACTGTTTTTT.

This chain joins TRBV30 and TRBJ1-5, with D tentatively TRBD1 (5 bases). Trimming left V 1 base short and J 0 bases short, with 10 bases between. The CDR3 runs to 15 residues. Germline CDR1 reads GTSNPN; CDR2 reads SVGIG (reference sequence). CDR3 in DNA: TGTGCCTGGAGTGCGGGGACGTCTAGCAATCAGCCCCAGCATTTT. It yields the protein CAWSAGTSSNQPQHF. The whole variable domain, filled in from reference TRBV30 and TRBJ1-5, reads SQTIHQWPATLVQPVGSPLSLECTVEGTSNPNLYWYRQAAGRGLQLLFYSVGIGQISSEVPQNLSASRPQDRQFILSSKKLLLSDSGFYLCAWSAGTSSNQPQHFGDGTRLSIL.

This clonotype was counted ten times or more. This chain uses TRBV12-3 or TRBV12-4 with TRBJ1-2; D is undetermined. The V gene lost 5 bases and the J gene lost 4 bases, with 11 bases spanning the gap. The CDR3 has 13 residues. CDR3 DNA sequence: TGTGCCAGCAGTCCAACTCTAGCCTATGGCTACACCTTC. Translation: CASSPTLAYGYTF.

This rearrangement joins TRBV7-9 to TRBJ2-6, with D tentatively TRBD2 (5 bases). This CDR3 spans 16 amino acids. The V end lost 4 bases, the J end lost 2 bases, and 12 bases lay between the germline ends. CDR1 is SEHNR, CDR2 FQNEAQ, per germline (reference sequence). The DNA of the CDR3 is TGTGCCAGCAGCTCAGACGGACTCACTGGGGCCAACGTCCTGACTTTC. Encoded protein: CASSSDGLTGANVLTF. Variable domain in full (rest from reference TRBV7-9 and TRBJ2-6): DTGVSQNPRHKITKRGQNVTFRCDPISEHNRLYWYRQTLGQGPEFLTYFQNEAQLEKSRLLSDRFSAERPKGSFSTLEIQRTEQGDSAMYLCASSSDGLTGANVLTFGAGSRLTVL.

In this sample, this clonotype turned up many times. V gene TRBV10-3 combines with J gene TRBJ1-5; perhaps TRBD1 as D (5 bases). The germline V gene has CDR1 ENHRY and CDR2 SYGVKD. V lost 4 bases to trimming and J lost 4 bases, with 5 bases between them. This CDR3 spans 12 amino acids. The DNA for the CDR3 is TGTGCCATCAGTGGGGGGAATCAGCCCCAGCATTTT. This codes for CAISGGNQPQHF.

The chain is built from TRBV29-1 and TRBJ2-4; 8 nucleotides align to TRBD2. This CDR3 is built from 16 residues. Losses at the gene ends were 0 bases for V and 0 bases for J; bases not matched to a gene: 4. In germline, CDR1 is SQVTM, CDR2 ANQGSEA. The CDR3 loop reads CSVEDGLAGAKNIQYF. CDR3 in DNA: TGCAGCGTTGAAGATGGGCTAGCGGGAGCCAAAAACATTCAGTACTTC.

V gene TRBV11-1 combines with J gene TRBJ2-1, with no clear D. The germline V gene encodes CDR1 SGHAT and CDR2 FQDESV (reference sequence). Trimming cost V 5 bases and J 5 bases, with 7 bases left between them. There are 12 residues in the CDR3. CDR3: CASSPQHNEQFF. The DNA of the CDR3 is TGTGCCAGCAGCCCCCAGCACAATGAGCAGTTCTTC. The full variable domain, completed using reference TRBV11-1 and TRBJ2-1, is EAEVAQSPRYKITEKSQAVAFWCDPISGHATLYWYRQILGQGPELLVQFQDESVVDDSQLPKDRFSAERLKGVDSTLKIQPAELGDSAMYLCASSPQHNEQFFGPGTRLTVL.

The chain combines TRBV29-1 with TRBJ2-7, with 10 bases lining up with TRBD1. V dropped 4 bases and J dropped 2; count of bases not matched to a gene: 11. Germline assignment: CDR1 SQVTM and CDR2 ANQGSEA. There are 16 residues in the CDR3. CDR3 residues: CSVVPLGQGITYEQYF. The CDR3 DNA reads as TGCAGCGTTGTCCCACTGGGACAGGGGATTACCTACGAGCAGTACTTC.

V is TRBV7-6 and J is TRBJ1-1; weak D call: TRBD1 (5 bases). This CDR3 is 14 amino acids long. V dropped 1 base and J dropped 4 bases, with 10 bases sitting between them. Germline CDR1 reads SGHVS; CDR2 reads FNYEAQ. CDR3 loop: CASSLVREGTEAFF. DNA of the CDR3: TGTGCCAGCAGCTTAGTCAGGGAGGGCACTGAAGCTTTCTTT.

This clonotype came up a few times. The CDR3 loop is CSLGVGGRNTEAFF. The CDR3 coding sequence is TGCAGCTTGGGGGTGGGCGGGAGGAACACTGAAGCTTTCTTT. The chain couples TRBV20-1 to TRBJ1-1; TRBD1 might be the D (5 bases). The CDR3 length is 14 residues. CDR1 is DFQATT, CDR2 SNEGSKA, per germline (reference sequence).

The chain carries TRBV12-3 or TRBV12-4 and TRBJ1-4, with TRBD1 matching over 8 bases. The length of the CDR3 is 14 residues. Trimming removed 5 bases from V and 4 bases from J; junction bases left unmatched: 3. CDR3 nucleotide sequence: TGTGCCAGCAGTATACAGGGGGTTAATGAAAAACTGTTTTTT. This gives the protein CASSIQGVNEKLFF.

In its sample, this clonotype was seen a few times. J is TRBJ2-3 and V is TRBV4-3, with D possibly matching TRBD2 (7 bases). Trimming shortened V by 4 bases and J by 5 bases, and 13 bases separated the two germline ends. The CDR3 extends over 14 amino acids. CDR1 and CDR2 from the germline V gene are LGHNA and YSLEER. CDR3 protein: CASSRGGAVDTQYF. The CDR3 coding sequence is TGCGCCAGCAGCCGAGGGGGGGCCGTAGATACGCAGTATTTT.

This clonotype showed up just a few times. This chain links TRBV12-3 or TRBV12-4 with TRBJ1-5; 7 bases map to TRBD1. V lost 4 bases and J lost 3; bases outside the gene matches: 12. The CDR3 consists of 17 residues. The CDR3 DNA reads TGTGCCAGCAGTTCACGTAATCCGGGACAGAACAATCAGCCCCAGCATTTT. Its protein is CASSSRNPGQNNQPQHF.